This entry lists 25 T cell receptor beta chains sequenced from one sample in a study of T cell clonotyping in hematopoietic cell transplantation. The table came from immunoSEQ multiplex PCR; TCRdb's copy has only in-frame clones and leaves some out. Of approximately 26,000 clones listed, 65% to 90% were seen once; the top ten hold approximately 24%. The time point here: recipient sample about 28 days before transplant, after cytoreduction. The sample here was peripheral blood mononuclear cells, taken before stem cell transplant. Source of these receptors: a woman aged 60 to 75 with acute myeloid leukemia. Some clones in this sample may be carry-over from other donors' samples.

This rearrangement joins TRBV6-5 to TRBJ1-5; D is undetermined. Germline V lookup: CDR1 MNHEY, CDR2 SVGAGI. V lost 6 bases and J 0 bases, leaving 9 bases between the germline ends. The CDR3 is 14 amino acids. The CDR3 spells CASSPSHSNQPQHF. Here the CDR3 DNA reads TGTGCCAGCAGCCCCTCACATAGCAATCAGCCCCAGCATTTT.

This chain joins TRBV28 and TRBJ1-3; TRBD1 is a possible D gene (6 bases). The germline V gene has CDR1 MDHEN and CDR2 SYDVKM. The CDR3 sequence is 14 residues long. V was shortened by 8 bases and J by 2 bases, with 13 bases between the two germline ends. Here the CDR3 reads CASRETGAGNTIYF. CDR3 DNA sequence: TGTGCCAGCCGAGAGACAGGAGCTGGAAACACCATATATTTT.

The chain couples TRBV19 to TRBJ2-2; 8 bases agree with TRBD1. The CDR3 consists of 16 residues. V was pared by 5 bases and J by 0 bases, with 5 bases of the junction left unmatched. Per germline, CDR1 LNHDA and CDR2 SQIVND (reference sequence). Here the CDR3 reads CASSPRDRTNTGELFF. The CDR3 DNA reads as TGTGCCAGTAGTCCCCGGGACAGGACGAACACCGGGGAGCTGTTTTTT. Variable domain in full (rest from reference TRBV19 and TRBJ2-2): DGGITQSPKYLFRKEGQNVTLSCEQNLNHDAMYWYRQDPGQGLRLIYYSQIVNDFQKGDIAEGYSVSREKKESFPLTVTSAQKNPTAFYLCASSPRDRTNTGELFFGEGSRLTVL.

This chain connects TRBV27 to TRBJ1-1, with 8 positions matching TRBD1. Unmatched junction bases numbered 2, after V lost 4 bases and J lost 1 base. This CDR3 spans 14 amino acids. Germline CDR1 reads MNHEY; CDR2 reads SMNVEV (reference sequence). The CDR3: CASSSRGPNTEAFF. CDR3 in DNA: TGTGCCAGCAGTTCCAGGGGGCCGAACACTGAAGCTTTCTTT.

The CDR3 DNA reads TGTGCCAGCAGAAGGACCCACGAGGCTCTTTACGAGCAGTACTTC. Translation: CASRRTHEALYEQYF. V is TRBV6-6 and J is TRBJ2-7; D not certain. Per the germline V gene, CDR1 is MNHNY and CDR2 is SVGAGI (reference sequence). Trimming shortened V by 6 bases and J by 4 bases, and 19 bases separated the two germline ends. The CDR3 runs 15 residues.

The V call is TRBV7-2, the J call TRBJ2-7; 9 bases agree with TRBD1. J was trimmed by 2 bases and V by 8 bases; bases with no gene match: 4. Germline CDR1 is SGHTA and CDR2 is FQGNSA. The CDR3 runs to 13 residues. The CDR3, as DNA: TGTGCCAGCGGCCGGGACAGGGCCTACGAGCAGTACTTC. This translates into CASGRDRAYEQYF.

V is TRBV4-2 and J is TRBJ2-1, with D possibly matching TRBD2 (5 bases). Germline V gene sequence: CDR1 LGHNA, CDR2 YNFKEQ. CDR3 length: 16 amino acids. Trimming removed 4 bases from V and 0 bases from J, with 13 bases in between. In nucleotides, the CDR3 is TGTGCCAGCAGCCTGAGGGCTTACCTCTCCTACAATGAGCAGTTCTTC. This codes for CASSLRAYLSYNEQFF.

The DNA of the CDR3 is TGTGCCAGCAGCGTGCTGGACAGGAACACCGGGGAGCTGTTTTTT. Translated, it gives CASSVLDRNTGELFF. The chain uses TRBV9 and TRBJ2-2; TRBD1 is a possible D gene (6 bases). Germline assignment: CDR1 SGDLS and CDR2 YYNGEE. V shed 2 bases and J shed 1 base, with 9 bases lying between them. The CDR3 totals 15 residues.

The gene calls are TRBV7-8 and TRBJ2-7, with D tentatively TRBD1 (6 bases). The germline gives CDR1 SGHVS, CDR2 FQNEAQ. V was pared by 1 base and J by 3 bases, with 10 bases between. The CDR3 covers 14 residues. The CDR3 is CASSLVGRGYEQYF. In nucleotides, the CDR3 is TGTGCCAGCAGCTTAGTTGGCAGGGGCTACGAGCAGTACTTC.

V usage is TRBV7-3 and J usage is TRBJ2-6, with D possibly matching TRBD2 (7 bases). With 3 bases removed from V and 2 bases from J, the gap between germline ends came to 17 bases. Germline CDR1 reads SGHTA; CDR2 reads FQGTGA. The CDR3 is made up of 18 amino acids. This CDR3 is CASSLGLRGGAGANVLTF. In DNA form, the CDR3 reads TGTGCCAGCAGCTTGGGGTTAAGGGGGGGCGCTGGGGCCAACGTCCTGACTTTC. The full variable domain, in which reference TRBV7-3 and TRBJ2-6 provide the parts outside the CDR3, is GAGVSQTPSNKVTEKGKYVELRCDPISGHTALYWYRQSLGQGPEFLIYFQGTGAADDSGLPNDRFFAVRPEGSVSTLKIQRTERGDSAVYLCASSLGLRGGAGANVLTFGAGSRLTVL.

The count of this clone is one. The chain is built from TRBV4-1 and TRBJ1-1; 9 bases are shared with TRBD1. The CDR3 has 17 residues. Germline V gene data show CDR1 as MGHRA and CDR2 as YSYEKL. V shed 1 base, J shed 1 base, and the junction held 7 bases outside the gene matches. CDR3 coding DNA: TGCGCCAGCAGCCAAGGACAGGGGGAGGACCAGAACACTGAAGCTTTCTTT. It is translated as CASSQGQGEDQNTEAFF.

This chain joins TRBV6-5 and TRBJ1-2; 9 bases are shared with TRBD1. Trimming cost V 6 bases and J 4 bases; bases outside gene matches: 9. The length of the CDR3 is 15 residues. Germline V lookup: CDR1 MNHEY, CDR2 SVGAGI. The CDR3 spells CASSLNRGHSYGYTF. The CDR3 nucleotides read TGTGCCAGCAGCCTGAACAGGGGGCATAGCTATGGCTACACCTTC.

The gene calls are TRBV2 and TRBJ2-7; D is unresolved. The V and J ends lost 5 bases and 0 bases respectively, with 11 bases between them. CDR1 and CDR2 (germline): SNHLY, FYNNEI. The CDR3 is 14 residues long. CDR3 amino acids: CASSPTGNSYEQYF. The CDR3 nucleotides read TGTGCCAGCAGTCCGACTGGAAACTCCTACGAGCAGTACTTC.

The chain combines TRBV6-1 with TRBJ2-1, with D unresolved. V was cut by 1 base and J by 3 bases, with 13 bases left in between. Germline CDR1 MNHNS, CDR2 SASEGT. The CDR3 length is 16 residues. The CDR3 is CASSEGLGQNYNEQFF. Here the CDR3 DNA reads TGTGCCAGCAGTGAAGGTCTAGGGCAGAACTACAATGAGCAGTTCTTC.

The V and J genes are TRBV23-1 and TRBJ2-1; no definite D call. TRBV23-1 is labeled an ORF, and its function is uncertain. The CDR3 covers 15 residues. The V end was cut by 2 bases, the J end by 0 bases, with 8 bases between. The DNA for the CDR3 is TGCGCCAGCAGTCAAGGTCAGATCTCCTACAATGAGCAGTTCTTC. Protein: CASSQGQISYNEQFF.

The chain uses TRBV2 and TRBJ1-1; 7 bases agree with TRBD1. The CDR3 contains 13 residues. Germline CDR1 reads SNHLY; CDR2 reads FYNNEI. The J segment lost 1 base and the V segment lost 7 bases, leaving 3 bases of the junction unmatched. CDR3 bases: TGTGCCAGCAAGGGACAGCCGAACACTGAAGCTTTCTTT. It encodes CASKGQPNTEAFF.

This clone has a handful of counts. The J gene is TRBJ2-7, the V gene TRBV27, with 8 bases that match TRBD1. The CDR3 length is 15 residues. Germline trimming cut 2 bases from V and 0 bases from J; bases unmatched to any gene: 3. From germline, CDR1 is MNHEY and CDR2 SMNVEV (reference sequence). CDR3 nucleotides: TGTGCCAGCAGTTTACTCCAGGGGGCCTCCTACGAGCAGTACTTC. Translation: CASSLLQGASYEQYF.

The chain links TRBV4-3 to TRBJ2-6; D call uncertain. The germline V gene encodes CDR1 LGHNA and CDR2 YSLEER. This CDR3 comprises 16 residues. The V gene lost 1 base and the J gene lost 0 bases, with 7 bases spanning the gap. CDR3 sequence reads: CASSQVGGSGANVLTF. For the CDR3, the DNA is TGCGCCAGCAGCCAAGTAGGCGGCTCTGGGGCCAACGTCCTGACTTTC.

The V and J genes are TRBV7-2 and TRBJ2-5; D gene uncertain. The CDR3 spans 15 residues. Deletions cut 0 bases from V and 4 bases from J, with 12 bases between. Germline CDR1 and CDR2: SGHTA and FQGNSA. The CDR3 sequence is CASSLAQDMRETQYF. The DNA for the CDR3 is TGTGCCAGCAGCTTAGCGCAGGATATGAGAGAGACCCAGTACTTC.

This clone was recorded only once. DNA for the CDR3: TGTGCCAGCAGTCCAACTAGCGGGGAGGCAGATACGCAGTATTTT. The encoded protein is CASSPTSGEADTQYF. The V call is TRBV27, the J call TRBJ2-3; 10 nucleotides agree with TRBD2. CDR3 length: 15 amino acids. Germline V gene data show CDR1 as MNHEY and CDR2 as SMNVEV (reference sequence). V shed 5 bases, J shed 4 bases, and the junction held 6 bases outside the gene matches.

For the CDR3, the DNA is TGCGCCAGCAGCCAAGCGGGGGGCTACAATGAGCAGTTCTTC. Protein product: CASSQAGGYNEQFF. The rearrangement uses TRBV4-1 and TRBJ2-1; 7 bases fit TRBD2. This CDR3 has 14 amino acids. V lost 1 base, J lost 3 bases, and 0 bases stayed unmatched. Germline V gene data show CDR1 as MGHRA and CDR2 as YSYEKL.

This chain connects TRBV27 to TRBJ2-7; D possibly corresponds to TRBD2 (5 bases). Germline V CDR1 and CDR2: MNHEY, SMNVEV (reference sequence). The CDR3 is 14 residues long. V lost 2 bases and J 2 bases, leaving 10 bases between the germline ends. CDR3 protein: CASSLRLAPYEQYF. The CDR3 nucleotides read TGTGCCAGCAGTTTACGGCTAGCTCCCTACGAGCAGTACTTC.

This chain links TRBV10-3 with TRBJ2-5; 8 bases are shared with TRBD1. V was pared by 6 bases and J by 0 bases, with 3 bases of the junction left unmatched. The CDR3 spans 14 residues. Germline loops: CDR1 ENHRY, CDR2 SYGVKD. The CDR3 sequence: CAIRDRDYQETQYF. DNA for the CDR3: TGTGCCATCAGGGACAGGGATTACCAAGAGACCCAGTACTTC.

This clone was seen a few times. This chain connects TRBV19 to TRBJ1-5; D remains ambiguous. V was pared by 5 bases and J by 0 bases, with 5 bases between. Germline lookup yields CDR1 LNHDA and CDR2 SQIVND (reference sequence). The CDR3 covers 13 residues. The DNA of the CDR3 is TGTGCCAGTAGTCCACTTAGCAATCAGCCCCAGCATTTT. Amino acids: CASSPLSNQPQHF.

This chain uses TRBV2 with TRBJ2-2; D may be TRBD1 (6 bases). The V end lost 7 bases, the J end lost 4 bases, and 13 bases lay between the germline ends. Germline assignment: CDR1 SNHLY and CDR2 FYNNEI. The CDR3 runs to 14 residues. Written as DNA, the CDR3 is TGTGCCAGCAAGAACAGGGTTATCACCGGGGAGCTGTTTTTT. Protein: CASKNRVITGELFF.